This entry concerns a single T cell receptor beta chain. Its antigen is not known. This specimen comes from a study of cytomegalovirus exposure and HLA in healthy donors. Findings and limits, study-wide: A link between a missense DCLRE1C variant and TCR beta V- and J-gene trimming emerged from a later analysis. In an earlier analysis, about 87% or about 30%: the productive usage of most TCR beta V segments. It was likely that a cluster of highly shared sequence variants was a sequencing artifact.

This CDR3 region has 15 residues. V shed 5 bases and J shed 1 base, with 12 bases lying between them. The germline V gene encodes CDR1 SGHRS and CDR2 YFSETQ. The PCR used 60 Vbeta and 13 Jbeta primers. Per the authors' pipeline: The count from a later analysis was roughly 80 million unique TCR beta chains, 9.5 million to 11 million of them shared. Assay: immunoSEQ multiplex PCR; the TCRdb copy retains only in-frame clones and omits some. For V, J and clone size, that table is used; D and trimming come from the DNA. The sample records 140,000 to 150,000 clones, around three quarters being singletons. The rearrangement uses TRBV5-1 and TRBJ2-2; D may be TRBD2 (6 bases). This receptor was identified in a woman aged 55 to 70 in good health and CMV-seropositive. Sequenced input: PBMCs. The CDR3 DNA reads as TGCGCCAGCAGATCTGGGGGGATGAACACCGGGGAGCTGTTTTTT. Amino acids: CASRSGGMNTGELFF. Filled out from reference TRBV5-1 and TRBJ2-2, the complete variable domain reads KAGVTQTPRYLIKTRGQQVTLSCSPISGHRSVSWYQQTPGQGLQFLFEYFSETQRNKGNFPGRFSGRQFSNSRSEMNVSTLELGDSALYLCASRSGGMNTGELFFGEGSRLTVL.